This T cell receptor beta chain was sequenced for a study of identical twins. The CDR3 loop spans 13 amino acids. The germline gives CDR1 ENHRY, CDR2 SYGVKD. Trimming took off 8 bases at V and 1 base at J, with 11 bases between the two ends. With template switching, a universal primer site was added, and the cDNA carried unique molecular identifiers. Each CDR3 protein is one row after TCRdb ran MiXCR on the 5' RACE reads. The top ten hold around 12% of the sample, which has 600,000 to 850,000 distinct CDR3 sequences, about 20% seen once. The same data also went into a second study, on T cells expressing NK-cell markers.

Sequenced input: PBMCs. The chain uses TRBV10-3 and TRBJ2-5; possibly TRBD1 or TRBD2 for D (5 bases each). The sequence was collected from a young woman in good health. The CDR3 region has the DNA TGTGCCATCGGGGACCAGACCCAAGAGACCCAGTACTTC. This translates into CAIGDQTQETQYF.